The present T cell receptor beta chain was sequenced within a study of blood T cell repertoires in COVID-19. Study in general: Acute and convalescent COVID-19 specimens originated in the United States, Italy and Spain. Sources were T cells, B-cell-depleted T cells, or PBMCs; the material itself was cDNA or gDNA.

The CDR3 totals 18 residues. From germline, CDR1 is SNHLY and CDR2 FYNNEI. The V gene end was trimmed by 1 base and the J gene end by 12 bases; junction bases not matched to a gene: 20. Methods used by the authors: The assay estimated nucleated cells by amplifying reference gene primers. Generated by immunoSEQ multiplex PCR, the TCRdb table keeps only in-frame clones and is missing some. V and J calls plus clone size are reproduced from that table; the DNA served to infer D and trimming. This sample has 90,000 to 140,000 clones, with roughly 80% found just once. The sequence was obtained from a woman aged 80 or older with acute or convalescent COVID-19. Sequenced sample: peripheral blood. The rearrangement joins TRBV2 to TRBJ2-1, with TRBD2 identical over 8 bases. The CDR3 DNA is TGTGCCAGCAGTGAAGGGGGGTCGGGGCTAGCGGGTAGATTTGGGCAGTTCTTC. This sequence encodes CASSEGGSGLAGRFGQFF.